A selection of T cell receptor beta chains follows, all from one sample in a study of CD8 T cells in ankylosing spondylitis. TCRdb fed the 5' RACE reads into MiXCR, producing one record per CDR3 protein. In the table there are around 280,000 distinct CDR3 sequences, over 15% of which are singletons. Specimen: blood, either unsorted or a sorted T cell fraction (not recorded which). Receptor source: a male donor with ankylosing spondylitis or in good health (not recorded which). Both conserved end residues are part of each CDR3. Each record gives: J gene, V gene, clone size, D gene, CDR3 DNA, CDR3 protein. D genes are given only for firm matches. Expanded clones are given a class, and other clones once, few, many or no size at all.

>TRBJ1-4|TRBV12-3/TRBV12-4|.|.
.
CASSLVFGPGINEKLFF
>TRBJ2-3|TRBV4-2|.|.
TGTGCCAGCAGCCAACCAGGGGATCCGGATACGCAGTATTTT
CASSQPGDPDTQYF
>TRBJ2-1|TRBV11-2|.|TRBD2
TGTGCCAGCAGCCGGCCGAGTATAGGACTAGTGGGGGGTGGTGAGCAGTTCTTC
CASSRPSIGLVGGGEQFF
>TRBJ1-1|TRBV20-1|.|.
TGCAGTGCGGGGGCCGGGGCTCAGAACACTGAAGCTTTCTTT
CSAGAGAQNTEAFF
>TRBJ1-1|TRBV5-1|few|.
TGCGCCAGCAGCTTGGCCGGAGCCCCCGCTGAAGCTTTCTTT
CASSLAGAPAEAFF
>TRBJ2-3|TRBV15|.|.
TGTGCCACCAGCAGCGGGGGAGAAGTCACAGATACGCAGTATTTT
CATSSGGEVTDTQYF
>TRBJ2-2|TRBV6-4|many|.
TGTGCCAGCAGTGCAGGGGCTAACACCGGGGAGCTGTTTTTT
CASSAGANTGELFF
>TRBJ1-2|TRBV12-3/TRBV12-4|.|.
TGTGCCAGCAGCCTCGGCCTCGAGCAGTATGGCTACACCTTC
CASSLGLEQYGYTF
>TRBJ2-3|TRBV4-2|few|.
TGTGCCAGCAGCCAAGGAGCGGATACAGATACGCAGTATTTT
CASSQGADTDTQYF
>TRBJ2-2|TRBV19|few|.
TGTGCCAGTAGTATGCGGGACACCTCCGGGGAGCTGTTTTTT
CASSMRDTSGELFF
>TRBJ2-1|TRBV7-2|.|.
TGTGCCAGCAGTCCGACAAGGGAGTCCTACAATGAGCAGTTCTTC
CASSPTRESYNEQFF
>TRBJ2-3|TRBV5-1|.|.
TGCGCCAGCAGCTTGGCGGGCCCTCGGGATACGCAGTGTTTT
CASSLAGPRDTQCF
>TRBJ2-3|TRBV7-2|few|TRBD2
TGTGCCAGCAGCTTGGAGACTAGCGGGGCCCTCTTAGATACGCAGTATTTT
CASSLETSGALLDTQYF
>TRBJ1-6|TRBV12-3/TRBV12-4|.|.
TGTGCCAGCAGTTTCACAGGGAACAATTCACCCCTCCACTTT
CASSFTGNNSPLHF
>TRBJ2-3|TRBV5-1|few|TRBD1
TGCGCCAGCAGCTTGCGAGACAGGGGGGGCACAGATACGCAGTATTTT
CASSLRDRGGTDTQYF
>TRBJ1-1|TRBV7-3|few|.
TGTGCCAGCAGCTCAATAGGGGGCACTGAAGCTTTCTTT
CASSSIGGTEAFF
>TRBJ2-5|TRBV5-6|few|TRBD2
TGTGCCAGCAGCTTGTTTAGGACTAGCAGCCAAGAGACCCAGTACTTC
CASSLFRTSSQETQYF
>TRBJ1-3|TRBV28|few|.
TGTGCCAGCAGTCCACCCCAGGGGGGAAACACCATATATTTT
CASSPPQGGNTIYF
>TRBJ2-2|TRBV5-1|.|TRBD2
TGCGCCAGCAGCCCCCGATCGCTAGCGGGGCACACCGGGGAGCTGTTTTTT
CASSPRSLAGHTGELFF
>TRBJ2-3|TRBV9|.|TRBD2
TGTGCCAGCAGCGTTCGGGGGACTAGCGGGAGTCTAGATACGCAGTATTTT
CASSVRGTSGSLDTQYF
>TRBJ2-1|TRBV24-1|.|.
TGTGCCACCAGTGAAGCCTGGACAGGGAGGGTTGACAATGAGCAGTTCTTC
CATSEAWTGRVDNEQFF
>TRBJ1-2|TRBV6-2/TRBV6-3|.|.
TGTGCCAGCAGTAGGACAAGCAGCCAGGCTAACTATGGCTACACCTTC
CASSRTSSQANYGYTF
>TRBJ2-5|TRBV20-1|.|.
TGCAGTGCTAGAGACCAATCATGGGGGACCCAGTACTTC
CSARDQSWGTQYF